Each of the 11 T cell receptor beta chains below was sequenced from the same sample in a study of T-cell reconstitution after alpha-beta-depleted transplantation in children (dated by TCRdb to 2016 to 2018). The library was produced with PCR. TCRdb shows the sequencer as Illumina HiSeq 2500. Molecular barcoding was employed in the preparation of TCR libraries, with unique molecular identifiers being used to normalize TCRbeta repertoire quantification. TCRdb trimmed public reads at Q25 via fastp, called clones via MiXCR and kept in-frame beta chains. For every CDR3 protein sequence, its rows merge into one entry that carries the most common genes and DNA. Recorded for this sample are some 200,000 distinct CDR3 sequences; 9.7% of them occurred a single time. The top ten clonotypes cover roughly 5.1% of the sample. This material consisted of PBMCs from the stem cell graft donor, taken from the stem cell graft. Every receptor here comes from a human donor who donated a stem cell graft to a child with SCID.

This clonotype came up many times. The rearrangement uses TRBV29-1 and TRBJ1-2; TRBD1 is a possible D gene (5 bases). V was clipped by 4 bases and J by 3 bases, with 9 bases between them. The CDR3 has 12 residues. Per germline, CDR1 SQVTM and CDR2 ANQGSEA. CDR3 protein: CSVGTGDYGYTF. As DNA, the CDR3 is TGCAGCGTTGGTACAGGAGACTATGGCTACACCTTC.

This clonotype was seen at least ten times. The V and J genes are TRBV12-3 or TRBV12-4 and TRBJ1-2; D unresolved. The CDR3 loop spans 15 amino acids. V shed 3 bases and J shed 3 bases, with 14 bases lying between them. Here the CDR3 reads CASSFSPRPDYGYTF. In nucleotides, the CDR3 is TGTGCCAGCAGTTTTTCGCCCCGCCCAGACTATGGCTACACCTTC.

There are many counts of this clonotype. The chain carries TRBV5-1 and TRBJ2-1; perhaps TRBD2 as D (6 bases). The V gene's germline CDR1 is SGHRS and CDR2 YFSETQ. CDR3 length: 14 residues. V was clipped by 7 bases and J by 2 bases, with 13 bases between them. The CDR3 protein is CASRPGEAYNEQFF. The CDR3 region has the DNA TGCGCCAGCCGCCCGGGGGAGGCCTACAATGAGCAGTTCTTC.

This clonotype has a count of ten or more. J is TRBJ2-1 and V is TRBV12-5; TRBD2 might be the D (7 bases). V was trimmed by 8 bases and J by 6 bases, leaving 11 bases between them. This CDR3 has 12 amino acids. In germline, CDR1 is LGHNT, CDR2 FRNRAP. The CDR3 DNA follows: TGTGCTAGTAGGGGGGGGTCCAATGAGCAGTTCTTC. It yields the protein CASRGGSNEQFF.

There are many counts of this clonotype. V usage is TRBV20-1 and J usage is TRBJ2-1; 7 positions match TRBD1. The CDR3 is 15 amino acids. Germline CDR1 reads DFQATT; CDR2 reads SNEGSKA (reference sequence). With 0 bases clipped from V and 9 bases from J, the junction kept 11 bases outside the gene matches. The CDR3 protein is CSARDTTGYDGEQFF. CDR3 bases: TGCAGTGCTAGAGATACGACAGGGTATGACGGTGAGCAGTTCTTC.

This clonotype was counted ten times or more. This chain links TRBV5-1 with TRBJ1-2; D not certain. V was pared by 0 bases and J by 7 bases, with 16 bases between. This CDR3 spans 15 amino acids. Germline loops: CDR1 SGHRS, CDR2 YFSETQ. The CDR3 spells CASSLDFEGSRGYTF. The CDR3 nucleotides are TGCGCCAGCAGCTTGGATTTTGAAGGGTCGCGTGGCTACACCTTC.

This clonotype came up many times. The chain is built from TRBV29-1 and TRBJ1-5; D uncertain. Germline V gene lookup returns CDR1 SQVTM and CDR2 ANQGSEA. The CDR3 loop spans 10 amino acids. V was trimmed by 4 bases and J by 7 bases, leaving 5 bases between them. The CDR3 is CSVGPQPQHF. The CDR3 DNA sequence: TGCAGCGTTGGTCCCCAGCCCCAGCATTTT.

This clonotype was seen many times. This rearrangement joins TRBV5-1 to TRBJ1-1, with TRBD1 matching 11 bases. Germline lookup yields CDR1 SGHRS and CDR2 YFSETQ. The CDR3 has 14 residues. The J segment lost 6 bases and the V segment lost 2 bases, leaving 3 bases of the junction unmatched. CDR3 loop: CASSFMGQGAEAFF. The DNA for the CDR3 is TGCGCCAGCAGCTTTATGGGACAGGGGGCTGAAGCTTTCTTT.

This clonotype turned up a few times. The chain has TRBV4-3 and TRBJ1-1, with TRBD1 as a possible D gene (5 bases). The CDR3 is 14 amino acids. Germline V gene data show CDR1 as LGHNA and CDR2 as YSLEER. With 3 bases removed from V and 3 bases from J, the gap between germline ends came to 11 bases. DNA for the CDR3: TGCGCCAGCAGCCAGGATGGGGGATACACTGAAGCTTTCTTT. Translated: CASSQDGGYTEAFF.

There are many counts of this clonotype. The chain employs TRBV29-1 and TRBJ2-2, with D maybe TRBD1 (6 bases). Trimming stripped 0 bases from V and 4 bases from J, with 12 bases between. Germline values: CDR1 SQVTM, CDR2 ANQGSEA. CDR3 length: 15 amino acids. CDR3 residues: CSVEDRDKATGELFF. The CDR3 region has the DNA TGCAGCGTTGAAGACCGGGACAAAGCCACCGGGGAGCTGTTTTTT.

This clonotype was seen at least ten times. The genes are TRBV18 and TRBJ2-3, with D unclear. The V gene lost 1 base and the J gene lost 2 bases, with 10 bases spanning the gap. Germline V gives CDR1 KGHSH, CDR2 LQKENI. There are 15 residues in the CDR3. The CDR3 DNA reads TGTGCCAGCTCACCACGGGCGTCTCACACAGATACGCAGTATTTT. Its translation: CASSPRASHTDTQYF. Together with reference TRBV18 and TRBJ2-3, the CDR3 gives the full variable domain: NAGVMQNPRHLVRRRGQEARLRCSPMKGHSHVYWYRQLPEEGLKFMVYLQKENIIDESGMPKERFSAEFPKEGPSILRIQQVVRGDSAAYFCASSPRASHTDTQYFGPGTRLTVL.